The clone carrying this T cell receptor beta chain was recorded only once. Its antigen is unidentified. This sample was included in a study of cytomegalovirus exposure and HLA in healthy donors. Study-level findings and limits: As confirmed in vitro, a few CMV-associated chains were specific for CMV antigens.

Libraries were prepared by immunoSEQ multiplex PCR; TCRdb keeps only in-frame clonotypes and omits some of them. The table lists about 160,000 clones, roughly 89% of them singletons. The receptor was isolated from a young man in good health and CMV-seropositive. Sequences were obtained from PBMCs.

CDR3 nucleotides: TGTGCCACCAGCAGAGCCAAGGCTAGCGGGACCAATGAGCAGTTCTTC. It yields the protein CATSRAKASGTNEQFF. The rearrangement uses TRBV15 and TRBJ2-1; 9 nucleotides align to TRBD2. V shed 1 base, J shed 6 bases, and the junction held 7 bases outside the gene matches. This CDR3 is built from 16 residues. CDR1 LNHNV and CDR2 YYDKDF come from the germline V gene (reference sequence). The full variable domain, completed using reference TRBV15 and TRBJ2-1, is DAMVIQNPRYQVTQFGKPVTLSCSQTLNHNVMYWYQQKSSQAPKLLFHYYDKDFNNEADTPDNFQSRRPNTSFCFLDIRSPGLGDTAMYLCATSRAKASGTNEQFFGPGTRLTVL.